This section outlines one T cell receptor (beta chain) sequence together with its context. This CDR3 is also generated by other DNA sequences in the sample. Assay: immunoSEQ multiplex PCR; the TCRdb copy retains only in-frame clones and omits some. Of 410,000 or so clones listed, approximately 90% are singletons. The Seattle patients, enrolled during active infection, were followed longitudinally. This sample was included in a study of blood T cell repertoires in COVID-19. Across the study: COVID-19 samples, acute and convalescent, were from the United States, Italy and Spain.

Germline V gene sequence: CDR1 KGHSH, CDR2 LQKENI. This CDR3 region has 12 residues. Trimming stripped 3 bases from V and 5 bases from J, with 7 bases between. The gene calls are TRBV18 and TRBJ1-1, with unresolved D. The clonotype was recovered from a woman in her thirties or forties with COVID-19, enrolled during active disease. The sequencing input was peripheral blood. CDR3: CASSPAGTEAFF. CDR3 DNA sequence: TGTGCCAGCTCACCGGCGGGAACTGAAGCTTTCTTT.